This T cell receptor beta chain emerged from a study of cytomegalovirus exposure and HLA in healthy donors. Study findings and constraints: Per a later analysis, HLA-associated TCR beta chains showed more clonal expansion than other, equally common TCR beta chains. Immune exposure information comprised only CMV serostatus. Reports state that TCR beta sequences accurately predicted most subjects' HLA-A and HLA-B alleles.

Germline V lookup: CDR1 MNHNS, CDR2 SASEGT. There are 16 residues in the CDR3. The V gene lost 4 bases and the J gene lost 2 bases, with 17 bases spanning the gap. In regard to this clone: Its specificity is not known.

The PCR contained 60 Vbeta and 13 Jbeta primers. The data were produced by immunoSEQ multiplex PCR, yet TCRdb's version contains in-frame clones alone and is incomplete. The table lists over 150,000 clones, under 90% of them singletons, with 4.8% in the top ten. The clonotype was recovered from a man younger than 30 in good health and CMV-seronegative. The chain recombines TRBV6-1 with TRBJ2-5; D is possibly TRBD2 (6 bases). Sequencing used PBMCs. CDR3 in DNA: TGTGCCAGCAGTGTGTTTGGGAGCGGGTTACAAGAGACCCAGTACTTC. Its translation is CASSVFGSGLQETQYF.